Sequencing of this TCR beta chain was carried out in a study of T cells in Graves' hyperthyroidism and ophthalmopathy (dated by TCRdb to between 2019 and 2020). As for the study more broadly: Peripheral blood samples were taken at initial diagnosis, before any treatment was given. After blood sampling, hyperthyroidism patients were treated with methimazole at a starting dose of 30 mg daily, and ophthalmopathy patients were treated with high-dose intravenous methylprednisolone. The study also compared thyroid tissue and blood T-cell repertoires from several Graves' hyperthyroidism patients. A discovery cohort of roughly 100 patients, roughly 43 with Graves' ophthalmopathy and approximately 55 with stable Graves' hyperthyroidism, was used to find distinguishing TCR V-J signatures. The paper describes TCR Vbeta CDR3 sequencing of 140 or so peripheral blood samples, made up of 43 ophthalmopathy patients, 70 to 75 hyperthyroidism patients and 17 progressor patients. The 100 discovery patients were divided at random into training and test sets in a 7:3 ratio. Whether ophthalmopathy could be predicted prospectively was tested in an independent validation cohort made up of 18 to 20 hyperthyroidism patients plus 17 patients who later progressed to ophthalmopathy.

Turning to this clonotype: Its antigen has not been determined. Within one base of it there is no much larger clone, and no base qualities were kept.

Ophthalmopathy patients had moderately to severely active disease, with a Clinical Activity Score of 3 or more, a NOSPECS grade of 4 or more, and a disease duration of less than 3 months. Any patient with an uncontrolled infection, another autoimmune disease, pregnancy or lactation was excluded. Diagnoses relied on clinical symptoms, serum thyroxine and TRAb, thyroid ultrasound and orbital computed tomography. PBMCs were separated from approximately 10 ml of fresh peripheral blood using Ficoll-Paque density gradient centrifugation. Trizol reagent was used to extract total RNA, and RNA quality was then checked on an Agilent 2100 Bioanalyzer. The CDR3 spans 16 residues, from the cysteine through the phenylalanine. Only CDR3 DNA is held: 48 bases, read in frame from base 1. V is cut back by 4 bases and J by 2 bases, with 12 bases in the junction unmatched. CDR1 and CDR2 are read off the germline V gene as SGDLS and YYNGEE.

The TCR beta CDR3 regions were amplified from the RNA transcripts. The first round of RT-PCR for the TCR CDR3 was performed with the HTBI primer set and the Qiagen OneStep RT-PCR kit. A second multiplex PCR round built the libraries, followed by size selection and purification. The libraries were sequenced on an Illumina HiSeq2000 using paired-end 100 bp reads. On the study's bioinformatics: Raw data were processed with SOAPnuke, discarding reads with adapters, uncalled bases, mean Phred below 15, or no exact constant-primer or identifier match. High-quality paired reads were merged using COPE v1.2.5, and each unique nucleotide sequence was defined as a clonotype. MiTCR v1.1 was used to align the clonotypes against IMGT TRBV, TRBD and TRBJ reference segments. Only V-J combinations with frequency above 0.0001, covering 99.2% of repertoires, were analysed. The TCS score was defined as F50 (clonal expansion) divided by E x V (chaos), with BLOSUM62-based TCRdist calculated between CDR3 peptides within each V-J. Welch's t-statistics and random forest reduced around 510 V-J features to about 13, which were used in a naive Bayes classifier (R e1071). TCRdb trimmed the raw reads at Q25, called clones with MiXCR and kept productive beta chains. Rows merge per CDR3 protein into single entries with the most common DNA and genes. TCRdb, rather than the study authors, made the V and J calls. The sample records 500,000 to 650,000 distinct CDR3 sequences, 15% to 20% of which are singletons. The ten largest clones add up to around 50% of the sample.

The study at large found these results: Sample size was not statistically predetermined, and blinding of investigators to group allocation was not performed. Ophthalmopathy was separated from stable hyperthyroidism by a 13 V-J signature model, with around 88% sensitivity and 81% to 82% specificity obtained in cross-validation and 80%/75% obtained in testing. During validation, the model predicted progression to ophthalmopathy a median of approximately 6 months ahead of onset, with around 65% sensitivity and 72.22% specificity. Most expanded thyroid clonotypes (frequency above 0.001) were also found in blood, which suggests that blood repertoires may mirror thyroid immune responses.

The chain employs TRBV9 and TRBJ2-7, and 7 bases in between align with TRBD2. The source is a man aged 35 to 55 with Graves' ophthalmopathy. The sequenced sample consisted of blood. The CDR3 region: CASSPRLVAGAYEQYF. The DNA sequence is TGTGCCAGCAGCCCCCGGTTGGTGGCGGGAGCCTACGAGCAGTACTTC.